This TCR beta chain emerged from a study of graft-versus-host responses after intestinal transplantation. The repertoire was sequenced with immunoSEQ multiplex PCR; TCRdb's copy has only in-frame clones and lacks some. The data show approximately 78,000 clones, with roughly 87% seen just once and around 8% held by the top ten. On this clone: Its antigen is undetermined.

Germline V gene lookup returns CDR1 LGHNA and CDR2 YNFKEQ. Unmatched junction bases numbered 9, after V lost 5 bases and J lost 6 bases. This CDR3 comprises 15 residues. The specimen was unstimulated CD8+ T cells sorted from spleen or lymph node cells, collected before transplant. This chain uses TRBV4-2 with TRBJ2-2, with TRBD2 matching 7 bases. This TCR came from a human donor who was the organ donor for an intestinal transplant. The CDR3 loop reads CASSSSGAGPGELFF. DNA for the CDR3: TGTGCCAGCAGCTCCAGCGGGGCAGGGCCCGGGGAGCTGTTTTTT.